A single sample gave rise to the 18 T cell receptor beta chains below, sequenced in a study of blood T cell repertoires in COVID-19. The data were produced by immunoSEQ multiplex PCR, yet TCRdb's version contains in-frame clones alone and is incomplete. The sample shows under 150,000 clones, about 88% of them seen only once. Sample: peripheral blood. The source of these receptors is a woman in her 70s who had recovered from COVID-19.

The chain uses TRBV10-3 and TRBJ1-1; tentative D call: TRBD1 (6 bases). Trimming pared 9 bases from V and 0 bases from J, leaving 11 bases between. CDR1 and CDR2 from the germline V gene are ENHRY and SYGVKD. This CDR3 is built from 13 residues. The CDR3 DNA sequence: TGTGCCATACAGGGCGCAGTGAACACTGAAGCTTTCTTT. Residues: CAIQGAVNTEAFF.

This rearrangement joins TRBV5-1 to TRBJ2-1; 12 nucleotides line up with TRBD1. The germline gives CDR1 SGHRS, CDR2 YFSETQ. The CDR3 extends over 17 amino acids. With V trimmed by 4 bases and J by 3 bases, 8 bases remained unmatched. Written as DNA, the CDR3 is TGCGCCAGCAGCCCCGGGACAGGGGGCAGCTACTACAATGAGCAGTTCTTC. Translation: CASSPGTGGSYYNEQFF.

V usage is TRBV4-2 and J usage is TRBJ1-5, with 7 nucleotides matching TRBD1. CDR1 and CDR2 (germline): LGHNA, YNFKEQ. With V trimmed by 0 bases and J by 6 bases, 8 bases remained unmatched. The CDR3 sequence is 16 residues long. The CDR3 sequence: CASSQDTGEKGQPQHF. The CDR3 DNA sequence: TGTGCCAGCAGCCAAGATACAGGGGAAAAAGGTCAGCCCCAGCATTTT.

The V gene is TRBV6-5, the J gene TRBJ1-3, with no clear D. Germline CDR1 MNHEY, CDR2 SVGAGI. There are 13 residues in the CDR3. Trimming pared 6 bases from V and 8 bases from J, leaving 14 bases between. As DNA, the CDR3 is TGTGCCAGCAGAGCCCTGCTTAGATACACCATATATTTT. This sequence encodes CASRALLRYTIYF.

This clone has just one count. V gene TRBV30 combines with J gene TRBJ2-7, with a weak D call TRBD2 (7 bases). Germline lookup yields CDR1 GTSNPN and CDR2 SVGIG (reference sequence). V was clipped by 2 bases and J by 0 bases, with 23 bases between them. The CDR3 has 18 amino acids. DNA of the CDR3: TGTGCCTGGAGTTCCCATCCTCCCCGGGGGGCCCTCTCCTACGAGCAGTACTTC. Its protein product is CAWSSHPPRGALSYEQYF. Together with reference TRBV30 and TRBJ2-7, the CDR3 gives the full variable domain: SQTIHQWPATLVQPVGSPLSLECTVEGTSNPNLYWYRQAAGRGLQLLFYSVGIGQISSEVPQNLSASRPQDRQFILSSKKLLLSDSGFYLCAWSSHPPRGALSYEQYFGPGTRLTVT.

In its sample, this clone was seen once. This chain links TRBV9 with TRBJ2-7, with 7 bases that match TRBD1. V shed 0 bases, J shed 3 bases, and the junction held 6 bases outside the gene matches. Germline loops: CDR1 SGDLS, CDR2 YYNGEE. This CDR3 comprises 15 residues. The CDR3 DNA follows: TGTGCCAGCAGCGTAGGGGACAGTGCCATCTACGAGCAGTACTTC. It encodes CASSVGDSAIYEQYF.

This chain links TRBV10-1 with TRBJ2-3, with 8 nucleotides matching TRBD1. V shed 11 bases, J shed 2 bases, and the junction held 6 bases outside the gene matches. The CDR3 covers 13 residues. CDR1 is WNHNN, CDR2 SYGVQD, per germline (reference sequence). The chain's CDR3 is CAVRTGPTDTQYF. In DNA form, the CDR3 reads TGCGCCGTAAGGACAGGGCCCACAGATACGCAGTATTTT.

This chain's CDR3 is CASSQGWGSYNYGYTF. The DNA for the CDR3 is TGTGCCAGCAGCCAAGGGTGGGGCAGCTACAACTATGGCTACACCTTC. The chain recombines TRBV14 with TRBJ1-2; D possibly corresponds to TRBD1 (5 bases). This CDR3 region has 16 residues. V lost 1 base to trimming and J lost 2 bases, with 14 bases between them. Per germline, CDR1 SGHDN and CDR2 FVKESK. Looking up the rest from reference TRBV14 and TRBJ1-2 gives the full variable domain: EAGVTQFPSHSVIEKGQTVTLRCDPISGHDNLYWYRRVMGKEIKFLLHFVKESKQDESGMPNNRFLAERTGGTYSTLKVQPAELEDSGVYFCASSQGWGSYNYGYTFGSGTRLTVV.

The chain joins TRBV19 to TRBJ2-2, with D perhaps matching TRBD2 (5 bases). The CDR3 totals 13 residues. V was pared by 4 bases and J by 4 bases, with 7 bases between. Per germline, CDR1 LNHDA and CDR2 SQIVND (reference sequence). The DNA for the CDR3 is TGTGCCAGTAGTAACGGGGTCACCGGGGAGCTGTTTTTT. Residues: CASSNGVTGELFF.

The J gene is TRBJ2-5, the V gene TRBV1; TRBD2 reflects the table's D call only, with no check against the DNA. TRBV1 corresponds to a pseudogene. This CDR3 is 21 amino acids long. The CDR3 region has the DNA TGCACCAGCAGCCAAGAAATGAGTAATGGAGTAGCGGGAGAGAAGAAAGAGACCCAGTACTTC. Its protein product is CTSSQEMSNGVAGEKKETQYF.

The chain employs TRBV27 and TRBJ2-2; 8 bases are a match to TRBD1. This CDR3 spans 19 amino acids. Germline CDR1 and CDR2: MNHEY and SMNVEV (reference sequence). Losses at the gene ends were 5 bases for V and 0 bases for J; bases not matched to a gene: 14. CDR3 residues: CASSPPDRDWGPNTGELFF. DNA of the CDR3: TGTGCCAGCAGTCCCCCGGACAGGGATTGGGGCCCGAACACCGGGGAGCTGTTTTTT.

This clone was recorded a few times. The rearrangement links TRBV19 to TRBJ1-4, with D possibly TRBD1 on 5 matching bases. CDR3 length: 14 amino acids. V lost 3 bases, J lost 5 bases, and 10 bases lay in between. From germline, CDR1 is LNHDA and CDR2 SQIVND (reference sequence). The CDR3 loop is CASSMRDLNEKLFF. The CDR3 region has the DNA TGTGCCAGTAGTATGCGGGACCTAAATGAAAAACTGTTTTTT.

The chain combines TRBV5-5 with TRBJ2-3; TRBD2 matches at 8 bases. The germline V gene encodes CDR1 SGHKS and CDR2 YYEKEE (reference sequence). The J segment lost 4 bases and the V segment lost 4 bases, leaving 8 bases of the junction unmatched. This CDR3 is 15 amino acids long. The CDR3 is CASSPWGLGADTQYF. The CDR3 DNA reads as TGTGCCAGCAGCCCTTGGGGACTAGGGGCAGATACGCAGTATTTT. Supplemented by reference TRBV5-5 and TRBJ2-3, the full variable domain reads DAGVTQSPTHLIKTRGQQVTLRCSPISGHKSVSWYQQVLGQGPQFIFQYYEKEERGRGNFPDRFSARQFPNYSSELNVNALLLGDSALYLCASSPWGLGADTQYFGPGTRLTVL.

The chain has TRBV9 and TRBJ2-7; TRBD2 might be the D (6 bases). Trimming removed 4 bases at V and 0 bases at J, with 11 bases between. Germline V gene data show CDR1 as SGDLS and CDR2 as YYNGEE. CDR3 length: 14 residues. DNA of the CDR3: TGTGCCAGCAGCCCCGGGGGTAGCTCCTACGAGCAGTACTTC. Translating gives CASSPGGSSYEQYF.

This clone was observed a handful of times. J is TRBJ2-7 and V is TRBV5-1; D might be TRBD2 (6 bases). Germline V gene lookup returns CDR1 SGHRS and CDR2 YFSETQ. Trimming cost V 4 bases and J 0 bases, with 14 bases left between them. The CDR3 is 15 amino acids. CDR3 region: CASSGGLSYSYEQYF. In DNA, the CDR3 is TGCGCCAGCAGCGGGGGACTCTCCTACTCCTACGAGCAGTACTTC.

This chain uses TRBV5-5 with TRBJ2-3; 12 positions agree with TRBD2. The CDR3 spans 15 residues. Germline V gives CDR1 SGHKS, CDR2 YYEKEE (reference sequence). The V gene end was trimmed by 4 bases and the J gene end by 4 bases; junction bases not matched to a gene: 4. CDR3 DNA sequence: TGTGCCAGCAGCCCACTAGCGGGGGGCGCAGATACGCAGTATTTT. As protein: CASSPLAGGADTQYF.

The genes are TRBV3-1 (or the pseudogene TRBV3-2) and TRBJ1-1; no clear D. The V end was cut by 1 base, the J end by 0 bases, with 6 bases between. The germline gives CDR1 LGHDT, CDR2 YNNKEL (reference sequence). This CDR3 comprises 14 residues. The CDR3 region has the DNA TGTGCCAGCAGCCAAGGCGCATTGAACACTGAAGCTTTCTTT. Its translation: CASSQGALNTEAFF.

The rearrangement uses TRBV7-6 and TRBJ2-3; 8 bases are a match to TRBD2. Trimming at V came to 0 bases and at J to 2 bases, leaving 7 bases not matched to a gene. Germline-derived CDR1 and CDR2 are SGHVS and FNYEAQ. CDR3 length: 17 amino acids. The CDR3 protein is CASSLAPGSGVTDTQYF. In nucleotides, the CDR3 is TGTGCCAGCAGCTTAGCGCCGGGTAGCGGGGTCACAGATACGCAGTATTTT.